This is a list of T cell receptor beta chains from one sample in a study of blood T cell repertoires in COVID-19. The data were produced by immunoSEQ multiplex PCR, yet TCRdb's version contains in-frame clones alone and is incomplete. The table has 30,000 to 40,000 clones, about 90% seen once; the top ten hold around 15%. Specimen: peripheral blood. The receptor source for this set is a human donor with active COVID-19. The donor label of this sample is uncertain. Each CDR3 is given with its conserved first and last residue. The order of the fields is V gene, J gene, D gene, clone size, CDR3 protein, CDR3 DNA. The D gene is left open where the match is weak. Size tells how often a clone was seen (once, few, many) or the class of an expanded clone, and some rows leave it out.

>TRBV6-2/TRBV6-3|TRBJ1-5|TRBD1|.
CASSYSDRGSGNQPQHF
TGTGCCAGCAGTTACTCAGACAGGGGTAGTGGCAATCAGCCCCAGCATTTT
>TRBV13|TRBJ2-1|.|.
CAMGRTEQFF
TGTGCCATGGGGAGGACTGAGCAGTTCTTC
>TRBV9|TRBJ2-5|.|.
CASSVSASTKGGETQYF
TGTGCCAGCAGCGTATCGGCTAGCACTAAGGGCGGGGAGACCCAGTACTTC
>TRBV18|TRBJ2-2|.|.
CASSPFSANTGELFF
TGTGCCAGCTCACCATTCTCCGCGAACACCGGGGAGCTGTTTTTT
>TRBV14|TRBJ2-1|TRBD2|.
CASSQDSGRGAANEQFF
TGTGCCAGCAGCCAAGATTCGGGGCGGGGGGCCGCCAATGAGCAGTTCTTC
>TRBV5-1|TRBJ1-4|.|.
CASSLQGPTNEKLFF
TGCGCCAGCAGCTTGCAGGGCCCAACTAATGAAAAACTGTTTTTT
>TRBV19|TRBJ2-1|.|.
CASSMEGAYNEQFF
TGTGCCAGTAGTATGGAAGGAGCCTACAATGAGCAGTTCTTC
>TRBV4-3|TRBJ2-2|.|.
CASSQERDWTGELFF
TGCGCCAGCAGCCAAGAAAGGGACTGGACCGGGGAGCTGTTTTTT
>TRBV6-2/TRBV6-3|TRBJ2-1|TRBD2|.
CASSYSPYLAGGLGSYNEQFF
TGTGCCAGCAGTTACTCCCCCTATCTAGCGGGGGGTCTCGGGTCCTACAATGAGCAGTTCTTC
>TRBV18|TRBJ2-2|TRBD1|.
CASSPGTGPPGELFF
TGTGCCAGCTCACCGGGGACAGGACCACCCGGGGAGCTGTTTTTT
>TRBV2|TRBJ1-4|.|.
CASLTGINEKLFF
TGTGCCAGCCTAACAGGGATTAATGAAAAACTGTTTTTT
>TRBV7-2|TRBJ1-1|TRBD1|.
CASSLTGTNTEAFF
TGTGCCAGCAGCTTGACAGGGACGAACACTGAAGCTTTCTTT
>TRBV6-5|TRBJ2-2|.|.
CASSYTGDTGELFF
TGTGCCAGCAGTTATACGGGGGACACCGGGGAGCTGTTTTTT
>TRBV19|TRBJ1-2|TRBD1|.
CASSTGTGPPPLYGYTF
TGTGCCAGTAGTACGGGGACAGGCCCCCCCCCTCTATATGGCTACACCTTC
>TRBV11-2|TRBJ1-6|.|.
CASSYWTANSPLHF
TGTGCCAGCAGCTATTGGACAGCTAATTCACCCCTCCACTTT
>TRBV14|TRBJ2-3|TRBD1|.
CASSPQTGLDTQYF
TGTGCCAGCAGCCCCCAGACAGGGTTAGATACGCAGTATTTT
>TRBV9|TRBJ1-2|TRBD1|once
CASSVGAGGGYTF
TGTGCCAGCAGCGTAGGGGCAGGGGGTGGCTACACCTTC
>TRBV7-8|TRBJ2-3|TRBD2|.
CASSRDGRVDTQYF
TGTGCCAGCAGCCGAGACGGGAGGGTGGATACGCAGTATTTT
>TRBV5-5|TRBJ2-5|TRBD1|.
CASSSRTGVETQYF
TGTGCCAGCAGCTCGCGGACAGGGGTGGAGACCCAGTACTTC
>TRBV11-2|TRBJ2-3|.|.
CASSRRQVPDTQYF
TGTGCCAGCAGCCGCCGGCAGGTTCCAGATACGCAGTATTTT
>TRBV14|TRBJ1-6|.|once
CASSPSGALGSPLHF
TGTGCCAGCAGCCCGAGTGGGGCACTCGGATCACCCCTCCACTTT
>TRBV7-2|TRBJ2-1|.|.
CASSLVADSLWFF
TGTGCCAGCAGCTTAGTGGCCGATTCATTGTGGTTCTTC
>TRBV27|TRBJ2-5|TRBD2|.
CASSLLGGETQYF
TGTGCCAGCAGTTTATTGGGGGGGGAGACCCAGTACTTC
>TRBV6-6|TRBJ2-5|.|.
CASSQTSPSETQYF
TGTGCCAGCAGCCAGACTTCCCCGTCGGAGACCCAGTACTTC
>TRBV6-1|TRBJ2-7|.|once
CASSEGFGGYEQYF
TGTGCCAGCAGTGAGGGGTTTGGGGGGTACGAGCAGTACTTC
>TRBV5-1|TRBJ1-4|.|.
CASSSQGQVSEKLFF
TGCGCCAGCAGCTCACAGGGTCAAGTGAGTGAAAAACTGTTTTTT
>TRBV5-1|TRBJ2-3|.|.
CASILEPGSDTQYF
TGCGCCAGCATCCTAGAACCAGGGTCAGATACGCAGTATTTT
>TRBV18|TRBJ1-1|.|.
CASSPPMGHGSPEAFF
TGTGCCAGCTCACCACCGATGGGCCATGGGAGTCCTGAAGCTTTCTTT
>TRBV6-2/TRBV6-3|TRBJ1-1|TRBD1|.
CASSFSTGGRNTEAFF
TGTGCCAGCAGTTTTTCGACAGGGGGGAGGAACACTGAAGCTTTCTTT